This T cell receptor beta chain was sequenced for a study of blood T cell repertoires in COVID-19. Study-wide background: Some COVID-19 samples were acute and others convalescent; all came from the United States, Italy and Spain. Sources were T cells, B-cell-depleted T cells, or PBMCs; the material itself was cDNA or gDNA.

Original handling: By means of reference gene primer amplification, nucleated cell counts were estimated. The protocol was immunoSEQ multiplex PCR, while the TCRdb copy is restricted to in-frame clones and leaves out a portion. The V and J calls and clone size were taken over from that table, and D and trimming were inferred from the DNA. The data contain some 150,000 clones, roughly three quarters of them singletons. This clonotype was obtained from a man aged 55 to 69 with acute or convalescent COVID-19. Sequenced sample: peripheral blood.

The CDR3 coding sequence is TGTGCCAGCAGCGTAAATCTAGCGGGAGTGAGTGAGCAGTTCTTC. Translation: CASSVNLAGVSEQFF. This sequence joins TRBV9 and TRBJ2-1, with 10 bases aligning to TRBD2. J gave up 9 bases and V 1 base, and 7 bases lay outside the gene matches. CDR3 length: 15 residues. The germline gives CDR1 SGDLS, CDR2 YYNGEE. Full variable domain (remainder filled in from reference TRBV9 and TRBJ2-1): DSGVTQTPKHLITATGQRVTLRCSPRSGDLSVYWYQQSLDQGLQFLIQYYNGEERAKGNILERFSAQQFPDLHSELNLSSLELGDSALYFCASSVNLAGVSEQFFGPGTRLTVL.